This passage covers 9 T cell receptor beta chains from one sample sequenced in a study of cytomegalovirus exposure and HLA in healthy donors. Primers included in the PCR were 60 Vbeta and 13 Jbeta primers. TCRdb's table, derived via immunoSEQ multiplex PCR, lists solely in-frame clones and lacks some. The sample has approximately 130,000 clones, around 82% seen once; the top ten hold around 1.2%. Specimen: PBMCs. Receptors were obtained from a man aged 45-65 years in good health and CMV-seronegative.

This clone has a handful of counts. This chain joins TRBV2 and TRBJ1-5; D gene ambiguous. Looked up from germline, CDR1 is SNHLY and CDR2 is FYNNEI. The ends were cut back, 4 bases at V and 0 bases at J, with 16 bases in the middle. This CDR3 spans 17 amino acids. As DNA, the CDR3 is TGTGCCAGCAGTGCTTCACAGATAGTCGGTAGCAATCAGCCCCAGCATTTT. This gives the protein CASSASQIVGSNQPQHF.

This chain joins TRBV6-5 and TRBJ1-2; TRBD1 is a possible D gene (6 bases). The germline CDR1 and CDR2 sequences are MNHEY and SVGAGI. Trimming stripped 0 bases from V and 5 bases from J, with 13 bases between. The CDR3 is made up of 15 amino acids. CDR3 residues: CASSYSADRKYGYTF. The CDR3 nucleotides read TGTGCCAGCAGTTACTCCGCGGACAGAAAATATGGCTACACCTTC.

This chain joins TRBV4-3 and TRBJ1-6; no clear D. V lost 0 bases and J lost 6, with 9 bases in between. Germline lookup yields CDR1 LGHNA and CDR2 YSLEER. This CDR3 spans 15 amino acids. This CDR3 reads CASSQEFRVNSPLHF. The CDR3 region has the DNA TGCGCCAGCAGCCAAGAGTTCCGGGTTAATTCACCCCTCCACTTT.

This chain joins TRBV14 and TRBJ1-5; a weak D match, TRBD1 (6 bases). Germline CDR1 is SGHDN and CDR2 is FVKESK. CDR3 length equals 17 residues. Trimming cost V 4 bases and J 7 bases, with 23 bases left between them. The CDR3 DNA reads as TGTGCCAGCAGCCCCCTGCAGGGGATCTTTACCGTCCAGCCCCAGCATTTT. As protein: CASSPLQGIFTVQPQHF.

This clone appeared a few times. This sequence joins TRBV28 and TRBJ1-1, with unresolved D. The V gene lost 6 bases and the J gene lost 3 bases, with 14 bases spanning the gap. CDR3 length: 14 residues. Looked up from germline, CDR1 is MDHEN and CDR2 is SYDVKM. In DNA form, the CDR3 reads TGTGCCAGCAGCGCGGCGGGAACGTACACTGAAGCTTTCTTT. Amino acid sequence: CASSAAGTYTEAFF.

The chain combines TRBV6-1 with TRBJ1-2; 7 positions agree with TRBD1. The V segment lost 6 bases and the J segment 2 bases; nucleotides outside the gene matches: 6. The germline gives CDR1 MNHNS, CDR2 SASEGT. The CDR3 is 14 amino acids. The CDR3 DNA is TGTGCCAGCAGGACGACAGGGATAAACTATGGCTACACCTTC. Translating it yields CASRTTGINYGYTF.

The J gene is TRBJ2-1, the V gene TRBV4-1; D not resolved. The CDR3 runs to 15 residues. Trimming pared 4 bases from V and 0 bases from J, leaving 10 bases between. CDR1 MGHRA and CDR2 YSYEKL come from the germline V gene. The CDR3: CASSLLMSSYNEQFF. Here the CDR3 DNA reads TGCGCCAGCAGCCTTTTAATGAGCTCCTACAATGAGCAGTTCTTC.

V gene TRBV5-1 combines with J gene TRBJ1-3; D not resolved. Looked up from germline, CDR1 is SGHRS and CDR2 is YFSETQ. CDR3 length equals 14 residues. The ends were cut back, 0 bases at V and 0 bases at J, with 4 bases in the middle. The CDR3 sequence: CASSLGSSGNTIYF. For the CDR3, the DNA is TGCGCCAGCAGCTTGGGCAGCTCTGGAAACACCATATATTTT.

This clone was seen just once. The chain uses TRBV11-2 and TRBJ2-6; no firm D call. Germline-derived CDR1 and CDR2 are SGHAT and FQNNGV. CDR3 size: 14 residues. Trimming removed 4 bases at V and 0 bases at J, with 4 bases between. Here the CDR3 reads CASSSSSGANVLTF. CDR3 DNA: TGTGCCAGCAGCTCTAGCTCTGGGGCCAACGTCCTGACTTTC.